The source of this TCR beta chain is a study of PD-L1 blockade in urothelial cancer. Whole-study context: Each blood sample yielded a median of around 150,000 T cells.

The time point: pretreatment peripheral blood. Profiling relied on immunoSEQ multiplex PCR, and the TCRdb table lists in-frame clones only, not all of them. The sample has about 95,000 clones; 87% are singletons. In germline, CDR1 is SGHDT, CDR2 YYEEEE. Losses at the gene ends were 4 bases for V and 5 bases for J; bases not matched to a gene: 2. CDR3 length: 13 residues. This clone was picked up one time. This sequence originates from a man aged 55 to 70 with urothelial cancer. The input for sequencing was PBMCs, taken around atezolizumab (anti-PD-L1) treatment. The V call is TRBV5-6, the J call TRBJ2-5; 10 bases fit TRBD1. The CDR3 nucleotides read TGTGCCAGCAGCACGGACAGGGGGGAGACCCAGTACTTC. The encoded protein is CASSTDRGETQYF.